What follows is one T cell receptor beta chain and its context. The data are from a study of blood T cell repertoires in COVID-19. As handled by the study authors: Estimation of nucleated cell counts relied on the amplification of reference gene primers. Data came from immunoSEQ multiplex PCR; TCRdb stores just in-frame clones and leaves some out. V and J calls and clone size follow that table, whereas D and trimming were derived from the DNA. The data hold around 200,000 clones, with roughly 90% observed a single time. Trimming pared 7 bases from V and 1 base from J, leaving 12 bases between. The CDR3 covers 14 residues. Germline V gives CDR1 MNHEY, CDR2 SVGAGI.

V gene TRBV6-5 combines with J gene TRBJ2-3; perhaps TRBD2 as D (7 bases). The material sequenced was peripheral blood. The sequence was collected from a man between 45 and 60 years old with acute or convalescent COVID-19. The CDR3 protein is CASMRGGGTDTQYF. The CDR3 DNA reads TGTGCCAGCATGAGGGGGGGCGGCACAGATACGCAGTATTTT.